This passage covers 21 T cell receptor beta chains from one sample sequenced in a study of cytomegalovirus exposure and HLA in healthy donors. In the PCR, 60 Vbeta and 13 Jbeta primers were used. Only in-frame clones appear in the TCRdb table, and some are missing; sequencing was by immunoSEQ multiplex PCR. The ten most abundant clones cover about 3.8% of a sample with tens of thousands of clones. Sequencing was performed on PBMCs. These receptors all stem from a female donor in good health and CMV-seropositive.

The chain couples TRBV4-3 to TRBJ2-2, with a possible D match to TRBD1 (5 bases). In germline, CDR1 is LGHNA, CDR2 YSLEER. Trimming left V 1 base short and J 1 base short, with 7 bases between. The CDR3 is 15 amino acids. The CDR3 DNA follows: TGCGCCAGCAGCCAAGCAGGGATGAACACCGGGGAGCTGTTTTTT. Translating it yields CASSQAGMNTGELFF.

This chain uses TRBV11-2 with TRBJ2-1; 10 positions match TRBD1. V was clipped by 9 bases and J by 7 bases; unmatched bases: 6. From germline, CDR1 is SGHAT and CDR2 FQNNGV. CDR3 length: 13 amino acids. Here the CDR3 reads CASGQGVQNEQFF. The CDR3 DNA reads as TGTGCCAGTGGACAGGGGGTGCAAAATGAGCAGTTCTTC.

This chain links TRBV19 with TRBJ1-2, with a possible D match to TRBD1 (5 bases). Trimming stripped 5 bases from V and 5 bases from J, with 15 bases between. The V gene's germline CDR1 is LNHDA and CDR2 SQIVND (reference sequence). This CDR3 comprises 14 residues. The CDR3 coding sequence is TGTGCCAGTAGTGGGAGGGGAGGTGGGTATGGCTACACCTTC. It encodes CASSGRGGGYGYTF.

The genes are TRBV6-5 and TRBJ2-7, with 7 bases aligning to TRBD1. CDR3 length equals 14 residues. CDR1 and CDR2 (germline): MNHEY, SVGAGI. The ends lost 6 bases at V and 4 bases at J; junction bases unmatched: 9. The CDR3 DNA follows: TGTGCCAGCAGACCCCCGGGACAGTCATACGAGCAGTACTTC. Translating gives CASRPPGQSYEQYF.

The chain recombines TRBV7-3 with TRBJ1-4; D might be TRBD1 (6 bases). This CDR3 is built from 15 residues. With 1 base removed from V and 4 bases from J, the gap between germline ends came to 10 bases. Germline-derived CDR1 and CDR2 are SGHTA and FQGTGA. This CDR3 is CASSLSAGDNEKLFF. The CDR3 DNA follows: TGTGCCAGCAGCTTAAGCGCAGGGGATAATGAAAAACTGTTTTTT.

The rearrangement uses TRBV9 and TRBJ2-2, with TRBD2 matching over 8 bases. J lost 1 base, V lost 3 bases, and 5 bases had no gene match. The CDR3 sequence is 16 residues long. Germline V gene data show CDR1 as SGDLS and CDR2 as YYNGEE. DNA for the CDR3: TGTGCCAGCAGCGCCAAACTAGCGGAGAACACCGGGGAGCTGTTTTTT. This codes for CASSAKLAENTGELFF.

The chain employs TRBV18 and TRBJ2-5; 7 bases are a match to TRBD1. From germline, CDR1 is KGHSH and CDR2 LQKENI. With 0 bases clipped from V and 5 bases from J, the junction kept 3 bases outside the gene matches. This CDR3 is 14 amino acids long. CDR3 sequence: CASSPPTGMETQYF. DNA of the CDR3: TGTGCCAGCTCACCACCGACAGGGATGGAGACCCAGTACTTC.

The chain carries TRBV27 and TRBJ2-1, with a tentative D call TRBD2 (6 bases). Trimming removed 6 bases from V and 6 bases from J, with 15 bases in between. CDR3 size: 14 residues. The germline CDR1 and CDR2 sequences are MNHEY and SMNVEV (reference sequence). The CDR3 nucleotides are TGTGCCAGCAGGTCAACGGGACTCGTCAATGAGCAGTTCTTC. It is translated as CASRSTGLVNEQFF.

This sequence joins TRBV19 and TRBJ2-3, with TRBD2 as a possible D gene (5 bases). The CDR3 contains 15 residues. V was shortened by 0 bases and J by 3 bases, with 10 bases between the two germline ends. CDR1 and CDR2 from the germline V gene are LNHDA and SQIVND (reference sequence). DNA for the CDR3: TGTGCCAGTAGTATAGACGGGAAGGCGACAGATACGCAGTATTTT. Its translation is CASSIDGKATDTQYF.

V gene TRBV19 combines with J gene TRBJ2-1; tentative D call: TRBD2 (5 bases). Germline V gene lookup returns CDR1 LNHDA and CDR2 SQIVND (reference sequence). Trimming stripped 2 bases from V and 8 bases from J, with 19 bases between. The CDR3 sequence is 16 residues long. The CDR3 sequence is CASSILGSSWGDEQFF. The CDR3 nucleotides are TGTGCCAGTAGTATATTGGGTAGTTCATGGGGAGATGAGCAGTTCTTC. The whole variable domain, filled in from reference TRBV19 and TRBJ2-1, reads DGGITQSPKYLFRKEGQNVTLSCEQNLNHDAMYWYRQDPGQGLRLIYYSQIVNDFQKGDIAEGYSVSREKKESFPLTVTSAQKNPTAFYLCASSILGSSWGDEQFFGPGTRLTVL.

The chain combines TRBV10-3 with TRBJ2-2; 7 bases line up with TRBD2. The germline CDR1 and CDR2 sequences are ENHRY and SYGVKD. The junction had 10 bases not matched to a gene; V was cut back by 3 bases and J by 0 bases. The CDR3 contains 18 residues. The DNA for the CDR3 is TGTGCCATCAGTGATCCCTCTAGCGGCAGGACGAACACCGGGGAGCTGTTTTTT. The encoded protein is CAISDPSSGRTNTGELFF.

The V and J genes are TRBV10-2 and TRBJ1-5; 7 bases are shared with TRBD1. The trim removed 6 bases at V and 6 bases at J, leaving 5 bases unmatched. CDR1 is WSHSY and CDR2 is SAAADI in the germline V gene. The CDR3 sequence is 13 residues long. The chain's CDR3 is CASSQGGSQPQHF. In DNA form, the CDR3 reads TGCGCCAGCAGCCAGGGGGGCAGTCAGCCCCAGCATTTT.

The rearrangement uses TRBV4-2 and TRBJ1-1; D remains unclear. CDR3 size: 15 residues. CDR1 LGHNA and CDR2 YNFKEQ come from the germline V gene. V was cut by 0 bases and J by 1 base, with 9 bases left in between. The DNA for the CDR3 is TGTGCCAGCAGCCAAGAGAGGGTGGCGAACACTGAAGCTTTCTTT. It specifies CASSQERVANTEAFF.

The rearrangement links TRBV5-4 to TRBJ2-2; D is possibly TRBD2 (6 bases). Germline-derived CDR1 and CDR2 are SGHNT and YYREEE (reference sequence). V was trimmed by 3 bases and J by 5 bases, leaving 8 bases between them. The CDR3 contains 13 residues. CDR3 nucleotides: TGTGCCAGCAGCTGGCTAGCGACCGGGGAGCTGTTTTTT. Its protein is CASSWLATGELFF. The full variable domain, with the rest looked up from reference TRBV5-4 and TRBJ2-2, is ETGVTQSPTHLIKTRGQQVTLRCSSQSGHNTVSWYQQALGQGPQFIFQYYREEENGRGNFPPRFSGLQFPNYSSELNVNALELDDSALYLCASSWLATGELFFGEGSRLTVL.

The CDR3 sequence is CASSQAPGGRSTDTQYF. In DNA, the CDR3 is TGTGCCAGCAGTCAAGCCCCCGGGGGGAGGTCTACAGATACGCAGTATTTT. The V and J genes are TRBV25-1 and TRBJ2-3, with TRBD2 matching over 7 bases. Losses at the gene ends were 5 bases for V and 3 bases for J; bases not matched to a gene: 14. Germline V lookup: CDR1 MGHDK, CDR2 SYGVNS. The CDR3 spans 17 residues.

This rearrangement joins TRBV18 to TRBJ2-7; D perhaps matches TRBD1 (5 bases). Germline V CDR1 and CDR2: KGHSH, LQKENI. V shed 3 bases and J shed 3 bases, with 12 bases lying between them. The CDR3 covers 14 residues. For the CDR3, the DNA is TGTGCCAGCTCACCGGACATGTTCGGCTACGAGCAGTACTTC. The encoded protein is CASSPDMFGYEQYF.

The chain uses TRBV18 and TRBJ2-7, with 9 bases aligning to TRBD1. The CDR3 runs to 14 residues. The junction had 3 bases not matched to a gene; V was cut back by 4 bases and J by 2 bases. Germline-derived CDR1 and CDR2 are KGHSH and LQKENI. The CDR3 protein is CASSRTGATYEQYF. CDR3 nucleotide sequence: TGTGCCAGCTCACGGACAGGGGCCACCTACGAGCAGTACTTC.

This chain connects TRBV13 to TRBJ2-5; possibly TRBD1 for D (8 bases). CDR1 and CDR2 from the germline V gene are PRHDT and FYEKMQ (reference sequence). The CDR3 length is 17 residues. The ends were cut back, 6 bases at V and 3 bases at J, with 23 bases in the middle. CDR3 bases: TGTGCCAGCAGACGGACAGGGAGGTCTAGCGGTAAAGAGACCCAGTACTTC. Translation gives CASRRTGRSSGKETQYF.

This chain links TRBV6-5 with TRBJ2-6, with D hard to call. Germline values: CDR1 MNHEY, CDR2 SVGAGI. The CDR3 is 14 residues long. The V gene lost 6 bases and the J gene lost 2 bases, with 8 bases spanning the gap. In DNA, the CDR3 is TGTGCCAGCAGAAAGAACACTGGGGCCAACGTCCTGACTTTC. Amino acids: CASRKNTGANVLTF.

The chain employs TRBV5-1 and TRBJ1-2, with 9 positions matching TRBD1. Germline CDR1 reads SGHRS; CDR2 reads YFSETQ. The CDR3 is 14 residues long. Trimming cost V 4 bases and J 5 bases; bases outside gene matches: 6. CDR3 protein: CASSQGQGVYGYTF. The CDR3 nucleotides are TGCGCCAGCAGCCAGGGACAGGGCGTATATGGCTACACCTTC.

Of note for this clone: Distinct nucleotide sequences in the sample also encode this CDR3. The rearrangement joins TRBV7-2 to TRBJ2-7; 7 nucleotides align to TRBD1. Germline CDR1 reads SGHTA; CDR2 reads FQGNSA. There are 15 residues in the CDR3. The trim removed 0 bases at V and 0 bases at J, leaving 2 bases unmatched. DNA for the CDR3: TGTGCCAGCAGCTTAGCATGGGACAGCTCCTACGAGCAGTACTTC. Encoded protein: CASSLAWDSSYEQYF.